This T cell receptor beta chain was captured in a study of OX40 agonist ivuxolimab in advanced cancers. The data were produced by immunoSEQ multiplex PCR, yet TCRdb's version contains in-frame clones alone and is incomplete. The repertoire holds some 78,000 clones, with approximately 90% as singletons. Systemic immunosuppression or autoimmune disease history was grounds to exclude patients. Blood sampling took place at baseline, cycle 4 day 1, and cycle 7 day 1. The germline CDR1 and CDR2 sequences are MGHRA and YSYEKL. Trimming took 1 base from V and 7 from J, leaving 10 bases between them. This CDR3 spans 14 amino acids.

This specimen was CD4+ or CD8+ T cells sorted from blood, taken in a trial of the OX40 agonist ivuxolimab. The sequence came from an adult with an advanced solid tumor such as melanoma, head and neck, liver or kidney cancer. The rearrangement uses TRBV4-1 and TRBJ1-4; D is perhaps TRBD1 (5 bases). CDR3 sequence reads: CASSQGDFGEKLFF. The CDR3 region has the DNA TGCGCCAGCAGCCAAGGGGACTTTGGTGAAAAACTGTTTTTT.